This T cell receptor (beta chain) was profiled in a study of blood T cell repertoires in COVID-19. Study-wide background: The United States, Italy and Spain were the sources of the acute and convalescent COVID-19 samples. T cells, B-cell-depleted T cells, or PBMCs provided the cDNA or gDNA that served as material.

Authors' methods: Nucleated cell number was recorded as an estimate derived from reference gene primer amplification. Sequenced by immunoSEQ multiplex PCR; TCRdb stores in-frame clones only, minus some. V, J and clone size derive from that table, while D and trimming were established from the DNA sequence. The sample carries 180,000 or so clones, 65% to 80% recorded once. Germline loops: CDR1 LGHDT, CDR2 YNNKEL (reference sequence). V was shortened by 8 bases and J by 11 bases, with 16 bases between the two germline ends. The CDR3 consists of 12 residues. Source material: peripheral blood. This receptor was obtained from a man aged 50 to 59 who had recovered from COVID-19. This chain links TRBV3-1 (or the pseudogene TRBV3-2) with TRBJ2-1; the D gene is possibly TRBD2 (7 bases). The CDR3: CASGKGGTKQFF. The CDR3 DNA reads TGTGCCAGCGGAAAGGGGGGGACCAAGCAGTTCTTC.